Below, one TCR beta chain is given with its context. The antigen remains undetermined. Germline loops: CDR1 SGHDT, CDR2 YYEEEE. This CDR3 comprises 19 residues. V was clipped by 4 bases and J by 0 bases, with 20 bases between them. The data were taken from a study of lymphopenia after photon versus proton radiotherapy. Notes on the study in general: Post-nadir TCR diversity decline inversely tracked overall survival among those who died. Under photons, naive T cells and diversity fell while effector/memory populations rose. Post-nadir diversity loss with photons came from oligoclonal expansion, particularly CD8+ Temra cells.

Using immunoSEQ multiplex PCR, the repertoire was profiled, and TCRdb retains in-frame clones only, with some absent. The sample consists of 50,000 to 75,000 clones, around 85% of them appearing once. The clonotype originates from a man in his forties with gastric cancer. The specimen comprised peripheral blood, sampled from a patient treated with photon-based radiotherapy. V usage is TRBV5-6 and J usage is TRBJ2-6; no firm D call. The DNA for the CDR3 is TGTGCCAGCAGCCCGGGTTGGTCGGGTGAGTTCTCTGGGGCCAACGTCCTGACTTTC. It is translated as CASSPGWSGEFSGANVLTF.